This T cell receptor (beta chain) was captured in a study of blood T cell repertoires in COVID-19 (TCRdb year 2020). A note on the overall study: Samples from collaborators originated in the United States, Italy and Spain and spanned both the acute and convalescent phases of COVID-19. The dataset comprised deeply sampled blood TCRbeta repertoires from subjects exposed to, actively infected with, or recovered from COVID-19. The repertoires were made available in a free public database intended to serve as a resource for research on the immune response to SARS-CoV-2. The samples were drawn from the first 160 participants of the ongoing ImmuneRACE study and from under 1,500 subjects provided by 6 global collaborators. A de-identified subject ID, COVID-19 status, age in years and sex were almost always included in the sample metadata. The material from the prospective study consisted of cDNA or gDNA derived from T cells, B-cell-depleted T cells, or PBMCs. HLA class I and class II types, where available, came from metadata supplied by the sample provider rather than from assay-based typing. The study at large found these results: How much clinical and demographic metadata was included differed by source and by participant, and the metadata was provided uncurated.

TCRbeta CDR3 regions were amplified from genomic DNA by means of the immunoSEQ Assay, a bias-controlled multiplex PCR. In the original analysis: Within the assay, amplification of reference gene primers was used to estimate how many nucleated cells each sample contained. Sequence reads were collapsed and filtered to measure the absolute abundance of every unique TCRbeta CDR3 rearrangement. For each sample, productive Simpson clonality was calculated as the square root of Simpson's diversity index over productive rearrangements. This immuneACCESS table, as held by TCRdb, lists in-frame sequences with V and J called but not all clones. Of the missing ones, under half trace to an unresolved V gene in checked studies; the others have no known cause. V, J and clone size are those of that table, while D and trimming were read from the DNA. A total of roughly 300,000 clones appear in this sample, about 90% of them only once. Approximately 1.5% of the sample goes to the ten largest clones.

Only one count was recorded for this clone. No antigen is known for it. Base quality data are lacking; no much larger clone is found one base away. A second Seattle source provided samples from volunteer blood donors who had recovered from COVID-19. Each collaborating institution followed its own protocols to collect whole blood in K2EDTA tubes. For TCRbeta analysis, collaborators shipped samples as frozen whole blood, isolated PBMCs, or DNA extracted from either of those sample types. The CDR3 runs 14 residues from the cysteine to the phenylalanine. The DNA shown is the 42-base CDR3, in frame from base 1. CDR1 SGHDN and CDR2 FVKESK were looked up in the germline V gene. At the junction V is shortened by 1 base and J by 2 bases, with 6 bases in between.

The chain uses TRBV14 and TRBJ1-3, with TRBD1 as a weak D call on 5 bases. The sequenced material came from peripheral blood. The source of this sequence is a middle-aged woman who had recovered from COVID-19. The DNA reads as follows: TGTGCCAGCAGCCAAGGGGGGGCTGGAAACACCATATATTTT. It translates to CASSQGGAGNTIYF.